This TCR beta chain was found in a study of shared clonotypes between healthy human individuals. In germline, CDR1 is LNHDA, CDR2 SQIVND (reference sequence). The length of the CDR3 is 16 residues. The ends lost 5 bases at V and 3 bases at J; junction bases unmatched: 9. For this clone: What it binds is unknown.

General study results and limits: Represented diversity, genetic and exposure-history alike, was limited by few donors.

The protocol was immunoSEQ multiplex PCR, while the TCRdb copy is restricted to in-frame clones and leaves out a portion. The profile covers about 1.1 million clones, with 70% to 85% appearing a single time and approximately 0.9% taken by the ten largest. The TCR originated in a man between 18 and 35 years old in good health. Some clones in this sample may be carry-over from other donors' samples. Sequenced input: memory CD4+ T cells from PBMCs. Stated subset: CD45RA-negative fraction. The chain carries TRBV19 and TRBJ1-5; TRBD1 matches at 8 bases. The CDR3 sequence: CASSARTGSTNQPQHF. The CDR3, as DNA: TGTGCCAGTAGTGCCAGGACAGGGTCAACCAATCAGCCCCAGCATTTT. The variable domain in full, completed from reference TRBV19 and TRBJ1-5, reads DGGITQSPKYLFRKEGQNVTLSCEQNLNHDAMYWYRQDPGQGLRLIYYSQIVNDFQKGDIAEGYSVSREKKESFPLTVTSAQKNPTAFYLCASSARTGSTNQPQHFGDGTRLSIL.